These T cell receptor beta chains were read from a single sample in a study of cytomegalovirus exposure and HLA in healthy donors. The method was immunoSEQ multiplex PCR; TCRdb's version includes in-frame clones alone and lacks a portion of them. The profile shows approximately 140,000 clones, roughly 80% of them singletons. Sequencing input: PBMCs. The receptors were gathered from a man aged 40-55 years in good health and CMV-seropositive. CDR3s include the opening cysteine and the closing phenylalanine or tryptophan. Fields, in order: CDR3 protein, J gene, V gene.

CASSEPGLQETQYF TRBJ2-5 TRBV25-1
CASSQVESGKNIQYF TRBJ2-4 TRBV4-3
CASTSSDTSNTGELFF TRBJ2-2 TRBV11-3
CASSAYGTTGSEETQYF TRBJ2-5 TRBV2
CASSQPPGWGQTNTGELFF TRBJ2-2 TRBV4-2
CASSYSNTAGQYF TRBJ2-7 TRBV6-5
CASSLGRTGWTGELFF TRBJ2-2 TRBV5-8
CASSQGQGAGNQPQHF TRBJ1-5 TRBV4-2
CSVLTSGPPYEQYF TRBJ2-7 TRBV29-1
CASSVVPTGTGELFF TRBJ2-2 TRBV9
CASSYMGLPYEQYF . TRBV6-5
CASRPRGRTDTQYF TRBJ2-3 TRBV28
CASSEVTGTGANVLTF TRBJ2-6 TRBV2
CASSPSSIPGLAGGHNEQFF TRBJ2-1 TRBV4-3
CASSGMGHPDTGELFF TRBJ2-2 TRBV18
CASSLVGQGEDIQYF TRBJ2-4 TRBV5-1
CASSELQGTGELFF TRBJ2-2 TRBV6-4
CASSSSGTSYNEQFF TRBJ2-1 TRBV7-2
CASSLRSGSYNEQFF TRBJ2-1 TRBV28
CASRGLAGYPGGLFF TRBJ2-2 TRBV6-5
CASSPVAMGLSTDTQYF TRBJ2-3 TRBV7-9
CASSLGTGTTEAFF TRBJ1-1 TRBV11-2
CASSPLGQGGRETQYF TRBJ2-5 TRBV27
CASSAGGHYYEQYF TRBJ2-7 TRBV2
CASSPQGRANEQFF TRBJ2-1 TRBV14